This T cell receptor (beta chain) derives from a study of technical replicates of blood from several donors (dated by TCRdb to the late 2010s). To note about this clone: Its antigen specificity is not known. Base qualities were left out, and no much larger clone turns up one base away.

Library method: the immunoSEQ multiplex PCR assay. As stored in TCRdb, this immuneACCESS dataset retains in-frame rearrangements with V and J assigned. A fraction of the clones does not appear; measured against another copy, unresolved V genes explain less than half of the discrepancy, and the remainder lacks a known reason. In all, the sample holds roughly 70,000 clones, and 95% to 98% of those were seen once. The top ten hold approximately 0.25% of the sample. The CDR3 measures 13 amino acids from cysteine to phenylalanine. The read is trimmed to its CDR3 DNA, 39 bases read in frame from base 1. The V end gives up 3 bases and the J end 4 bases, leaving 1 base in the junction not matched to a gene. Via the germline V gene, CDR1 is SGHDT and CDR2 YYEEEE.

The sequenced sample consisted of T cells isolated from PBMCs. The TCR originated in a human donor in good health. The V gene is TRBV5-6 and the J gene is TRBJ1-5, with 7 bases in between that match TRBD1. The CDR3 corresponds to CASSSGQNQPQHF. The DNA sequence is TGTGCCAGCAGCTCGGGACAGAATCAGCCCCAGCATTTT.